Listed below are T cell receptor beta chains from one sample, sequenced in a study of blood T cell repertoires in COVID-19. Assay: immunoSEQ multiplex PCR; the TCRdb copy retains only in-frame clones and omits some. The sample contains 300,000 to 400,000 clones, around 90% of which appear only once. Sample: peripheral blood. All receptors come from a woman in her 30s with COVID-19, enrolled during active disease. The CDR3 runs from the conserved cysteine through the conserved F or W. Each record gives: CDR3 length, V gene, J gene, D gene, clone size, CDR3 protein, CDR3 DNA. A D gene is named only where the DNA matches it firmly. Rows may omit the clone size; those that give it use once, few, many or a size class.

cdr3_length: 12; v_call: TRBV12-2; j_call: TRBJ2-1; d_call: .; clone_size: .; cdr3_aa: CARSGDHNEQFF; cdr3_nt: TGTGCAAGGAGCGGGGATCACAATGAGCAGTTCTTC
cdr3_length: 12; v_call: TRBV5-1; j_call: TRBJ2-2; d_call: .; clone_size: .; cdr3_aa: CASSGVTGELFF; cdr3_nt: TGCGCCAGCAGCGGAGTAACCGGGGAGCTGTTTTTT
cdr3_length: 13; v_call: TRBV5-1; j_call: TRBJ1-2; d_call: .; clone_size: .; cdr3_aa: CASSLRTDYGYTF; cdr3_nt: TGCGCCAGCAGCTTGAGGACAGATTATGGCTACACCTTC
cdr3_length: 16; v_call: TRBV27; j_call: TRBJ1-3; d_call: TRBD1; clone_size: few; cdr3_aa: CASSSRTGGLGNTIYF; cdr3_nt: TGTGCCAGCAGTTCAAGGACAGGGGGCCTCGGAAACACCATATATTTT
cdr3_length: 18; v_call: TRBV11-2; j_call: TRBJ2-6; d_call: .; clone_size: once; cdr3_aa: CASTTDWVRGTGANVLTF; cdr3_nt: TGTGCCAGCACCACCGATTGGGTTAGGGGTACTGGGGCCAACGTCCTGACTTTC
cdr3_length: 11; v_call: TRBV7-2; j_call: TRBJ2-7; d_call: .; clone_size: .; cdr3_aa: CASSPSYEQYF; cdr3_nt: TGTGCCAGCAGCCCCAGTTACGAGCAGTACTTC
cdr3_length: 15; v_call: TRBV28; j_call: TRBJ1-5; d_call: TRBD1; clone_size: .; cdr3_aa: CASRGGQGFNQPQHF; cdr3_nt: TGTGCCAGCAGGGGAGGACAGGGCTTTAATCAGCCCCAGCATTTT
cdr3_length: 14; v_call: TRBV29-1; j_call: TRBJ2-2; d_call: TRBD2; clone_size: .; cdr3_aa: CSVGGLGNTGELFF; cdr3_nt: TGCAGCGTTGGGGGACTAGGGAACACCGGGGAGCTGTTTTTT
cdr3_length: 14; v_call: TRBV24-1; j_call: TRBJ2-5; d_call: TRBD1; clone_size: .; cdr3_aa: CATSDPGQGKTQYF; cdr3_nt: TGTGCCACCAGTGACCCCGGACAGGGAAAGACCCAGTACTTC
cdr3_length: 16; v_call: TRBV18; j_call: TRBJ1-2; d_call: TRBD1; clone_size: .; cdr3_aa: CASSPGTGRSNYGYTF; cdr3_nt: TGTGCCAGCTCACCAGGGACAGGCCGCTCTAACTATGGCTACACCTTC
cdr3_length: 15; v_call: TRBV10-3; j_call: TRBJ2-3; d_call: TRBD1; clone_size: .; cdr3_aa: CAISSGQGAQVTQYF; cdr3_nt: TGTGCCATCAGTTCTGGACAGGGGGCCCAAGTTACGCAGTATTTT
cdr3_length: 17; v_call: TRBV10-3; j_call: TRBJ1-5; d_call: TRBD1; clone_size: .; cdr3_aa: CAISDSRQGWNNQPQHF; cdr3_nt: TGTGCCATCAGTGACTCACGACAGGGCTGGAACAATCAGCCCCAGCATTTT
cdr3_length: 15; v_call: TRBV29-1; j_call: TRBJ2-1; d_call: TRBD1; clone_size: .; cdr3_aa: CSARGQGKYYNEQFF; cdr3_nt: TGCAGCGCCCGCGGACAGGGTAAATACTACAATGAGCAGTTCTTC
cdr3_length: 13; v_call: TRBV10-2; j_call: TRBJ1-1; d_call: .; clone_size: .; cdr3_aa: CASSPSEQGVAFF; cdr3_nt: TGCGCCAGCAGTCCGAGTGAACAAGGAGTGGCTTTCTTT
cdr3_length: 14; v_call: TRBV15; j_call: TRBJ1-2; d_call: TRBD1; clone_size: .; cdr3_aa: CATSRPGTAKGYTF; cdr3_nt: TGTGCCACCAGCAGACCCGGGACAGCAAAGGGCTACACCTTC
cdr3_length: 15; v_call: TRBV28; j_call: TRBJ2-7; d_call: TRBD1; clone_size: .; cdr3_aa: CASSPWDREQYEQYF; cdr3_nt: TGTGCCAGCAGCCCCTGGGACAGGGAACAATACGAGCAGTACTTC
cdr3_length: 12; v_call: TRBV3-1/TRBV3-2; j_call: TRBJ2-2; d_call: .; clone_size: .; cdr3_aa: CASSQLTGELFF; cdr3_nt: TGTGCCAGCAGCCAGTTAACCGGGGAGCTGTTTTTT
cdr3_length: 14; v_call: TRBV27; j_call: TRBJ2-1; d_call: .; clone_size: .; cdr3_aa: CASSSGGAYNEQFF; cdr3_nt: TGTGCCAGCAGTTCTGGGGGCGCGTACAATGAGCAGTTCTTC
cdr3_length: 15; v_call: TRBV5-1; j_call: TRBJ1-2; d_call: .; clone_size: .; cdr3_aa: CASSLGDKDYYGYTF; cdr3_nt: TGCGCCAGCAGCTTGGGGGACAAAGATTACTATGGCTACACCTTC
cdr3_length: 15; v_call: TRBV7-9; j_call: TRBJ1-2; d_call: TRBD1; clone_size: .; cdr3_aa: CASSQTGGAHYGYTF; cdr3_nt: TGTGCCAGCAGCCAGACAGGGGGCGCCCACTATGGCTACACCTTC
cdr3_length: 17; v_call: TRBV3-1/TRBV3-2; j_call: TRBJ1-3; d_call: TRBD1; clone_size: .; cdr3_aa: CASSQDFTGGPGNTIYF; cdr3_nt: TGTGCCAGCAGCCAAGATTTTACAGGGGGTCCTGGAAACACCATATATTTT
cdr3_length: 17; v_call: TRBV18; j_call: TRBJ1-6; d_call: .; clone_size: .; cdr3_aa: CASSPLSGLANQGSLHF; cdr3_nt: TGTGCCAGCTCACCATTGTCCGGACTCGCTAACCAAGGGTCCCTCCACTTT
cdr3_length: 17; v_call: TRBV4-3; j_call: TRBJ2-1; d_call: TRBD2; clone_size: .; cdr3_aa: CASSHTVSGRANNEQFF; cdr3_nt: TGCGCCAGCAGCCATACAGTTAGCGGGAGGGCCAACAATGAGCAGTTCTTC
cdr3_length: 14; v_call: TRBV9; j_call: TRBJ1-1; d_call: TRBD1; clone_size: .; cdr3_aa: CASSGGTGEVEAFF; cdr3_nt: TGTGCCAGCAGCGGCGGGACAGGCGAGGTTGAAGCTTTCTTT
cdr3_length: 13; v_call: TRBV20-1; j_call: TRBJ2-7; d_call: TRBD1; clone_size: .; cdr3_aa: CSASPGQGYEQYF; cdr3_nt: TGCAGTGCTAGTCCGGGACAGGGTTACGAGCAGTACTTC
cdr3_length: 14; v_call: TRBV6-5; j_call: TRBJ1-2; d_call: .; clone_size: once; cdr3_aa: CASTPEEILYGYTF; cdr3_nt: TGTGCCAGCACCCCAGAGGAGATCCTCTATGGCTACACCTTC
cdr3_length: 16; v_call: TRBV27; j_call: TRBJ2-7; d_call: .; clone_size: .; cdr3_aa: CASSTLQGLGLYEQYF; cdr3_nt: TGTGCCAGCAGTACCCTCCAGGGGCTTGGGTTGTACGAGCAGTACTTC
cdr3_length: 15; v_call: TRBV2; j_call: TRBJ2-2; d_call: .; clone_size: few; cdr3_aa: CASKSTGANTGELFF; cdr3_nt: TGTGCCAGCAAATCAACAGGCGCGAACACCGGGGAGCTGTTTTTT
cdr3_length: 14; v_call: TRBV29-1; j_call: TRBJ1-5; d_call: TRBD1; clone_size: .; cdr3_aa: CSVQGAAGNQPQHF; cdr3_nt: TGCAGCGTCCAGGGGGCAGCGGGCAATCAGCCCCAGCATTTT
cdr3_length: 14; v_call: TRBV10-3; j_call: TRBJ1-6; d_call: .; clone_size: few; cdr3_aa: CAISESGDKAPLHF; cdr3_nt: TGTGCCATCAGTGAGTCCGGGGACAAGGCACCCCTCCACTTT
cdr3_length: 15; v_call: TRBV6-5; j_call: TRBJ2-1; d_call: .; clone_size: .; cdr3_aa: CASTSGWDSREEQFF; cdr3_nt: TGTGCCAGCACCTCGGGTTGGGACAGTCGGGAGGAGCAGTTCTTC
cdr3_length: 15; v_call: TRBV27; j_call: TRBJ1-6; d_call: TRBD1; clone_size: .; cdr3_aa: CASSLGQGAGSPLHF; cdr3_nt: TGTGCCAGCAGTTTGGGCCAGGGGGCTGGTTCACCCCTCCACTTT
cdr3_length: 14; v_call: TRBV3-1/TRBV3-2; j_call: TRBJ2-1; d_call: TRBD2; clone_size: .; cdr3_aa: CASSGGITYNEQFF; cdr3_nt: TGTGCCAGCTCGGGGGGAATCACCTACAATGAGCAGTTCTTC
cdr3_length: 15; v_call: TRBV7-9; j_call: TRBJ2-1; d_call: .; clone_size: .; cdr3_aa: CASSSRDSKHNEQFF; cdr3_nt: TGTGCCAGCAGCAGCCGGGACTCCAAGCACAATGAGCAGTTCTTC
cdr3_length: 17; v_call: TRBV27; j_call: TRBJ1-3; d_call: TRBD1; clone_size: .; cdr3_aa: CASSPVFYGTGTNTIYF; cdr3_nt: TGTGCCAGCAGTCCAGTTTTTTACGGGACAGGGACAAACACCATATATTTT
cdr3_length: 15; v_call: TRBV11-2; j_call: TRBJ1-5; d_call: TRBD1; clone_size: .; cdr3_aa: CASSLGGTGSQPQHF; cdr3_nt: TGTGCCAGCAGCTTAGGGGGGACAGGGAGTCAGCCCCAGCATTTT
cdr3_length: 11; v_call: TRBV5-4; j_call: TRBJ2-3; d_call: .; clone_size: few; cdr3_aa: CASSSGDTQYF; cdr3_nt: TGTGCCAGCAGCTCGGGAGATACGCAGTATTTT
cdr3_length: 14; v_call: TRBV9; j_call: TRBJ1-1; d_call: TRBD1; clone_size: few; cdr3_aa: CASSVGQGAGEAFF; cdr3_nt: TGTGCCAGCAGCGTAGGACAGGGGGCGGGCGAAGCTTTCTTT
cdr3_length: 17; v_call: TRBV1; j_call: TRBJ2-1; d_call: .; clone_size: .; cdr3_aa: CTSSQDLPFTRHNEQFF; cdr3_nt: TGCACCAGCAGCCAAGATCTACCGTTCACTAGACACAATGAGCAGTTCTTC
cdr3_length: 14; v_call: TRBV9; j_call: TRBJ1-6; d_call: .; clone_size: .; cdr3_aa: CASSVTGLNSPLHF; cdr3_nt: TGTGCCAGCAGCGTAACGGGACTAAATTCACCCCTCCACTTT
cdr3_length: 14; v_call: TRBV7-9; j_call: TRBJ1-1; d_call: TRBD1; clone_size: .; cdr3_aa: CASSPGGLNTEAFF; cdr3_nt: TGTGCCAGCAGCCCAGGGGGGCTAAACACTGAAGCTTTCTTT
cdr3_length: 14; v_call: TRBV4-2; j_call: TRBJ2-7; d_call: TRBD2; clone_size: .; cdr3_aa: CASSQGGGSYEQYF; cdr3_nt: TGTGCCAGCAGCCAGGGCGGGGGGAGCTACGAGCAGTACTTC
cdr3_length: 17; v_call: TRBV7-9; j_call: TRBJ2-2; d_call: TRBD2; clone_size: .; cdr3_aa: CASSRGLAGENTGELFF; cdr3_nt: TGTGCCAGCAGCCGAGGACTAGCGGGGGAGAACACCGGGGAGCTGTTTTTT
cdr3_length: 14; v_call: TRBV19; j_call: TRBJ1-1; d_call: .; clone_size: few; cdr3_aa: CASSPEGVRTEAFF; cdr3_nt: TGTGCCAGTAGCCCCGAAGGGGTAAGGACTGAAGCTTTCTTT
cdr3_length: 15; v_call: TRBV5-1; j_call: TRBJ2-1; d_call: .; clone_size: .; cdr3_aa: CASSFVGGFNNEQFF; cdr3_nt: TGCGCCAGCAGCTTCGTCGGGGGTTTCAACAATGAGCAGTTCTTC
cdr3_length: 16; v_call: TRBV6-2/TRBV6-3; j_call: TRBJ2-5; d_call: TRBD2; clone_size: once; cdr3_aa: CASSLAGGSSEETQYF; cdr3_nt: TGTGCCAGCAGTTTAGCGGGCGGGTCTTCTGAAGAGACCCAGTACTTC
cdr3_length: 14; v_call: TRBV7-9; j_call: TRBJ1-6; d_call: .; clone_size: .; cdr3_aa: CASSPNKGNSPLHF; cdr3_nt: TGTGCCAGCAGCCCTAATAAGGGGAATTCACCCCTCCACTTT
cdr3_length: 15; v_call: TRBV18; j_call: TRBJ2-1; d_call: TRBD2; clone_size: .; cdr3_aa: CASSPPSGRLHEQFF; cdr3_nt: TGTGCCAGCTCACCTCCTAGCGGGAGACTCCATGAGCAGTTCTTC